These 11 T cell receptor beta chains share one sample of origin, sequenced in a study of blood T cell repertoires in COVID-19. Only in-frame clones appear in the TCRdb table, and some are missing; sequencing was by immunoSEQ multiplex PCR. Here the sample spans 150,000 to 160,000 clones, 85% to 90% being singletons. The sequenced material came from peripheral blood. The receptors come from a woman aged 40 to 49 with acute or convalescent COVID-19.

Here the CDR3 DNA reads TGTGCCAGCAGCGCCCTCCCCGGGGTTGTTCGGACGGACGTATATGGCTACACCTTC. As protein: CASSALPGVVRTDVYGYTF. V usage is TRBV7-9 and J usage is TRBJ1-2; D ambiguous. Between the trimmed V and J ends, which lost 5 bases and 5 bases, there was a span of 30 bases. Germline V gives CDR1 SEHNR, CDR2 FQNEAQ (reference sequence). CDR3 length equals 19 residues. Looking up the rest from reference TRBV7-9 and TRBJ1-2 gives the full variable domain: DTGVSQNPRHKITKRGQNVTFRCDPISEHNRLYWYRQTLGQGPEFLTYFQNEAQLEKSRLLSDRFSAERPKGSFSTLEIQRTEQGDSAMYLCASSALPGVVRTDVYGYTFGSGTRLTVV.

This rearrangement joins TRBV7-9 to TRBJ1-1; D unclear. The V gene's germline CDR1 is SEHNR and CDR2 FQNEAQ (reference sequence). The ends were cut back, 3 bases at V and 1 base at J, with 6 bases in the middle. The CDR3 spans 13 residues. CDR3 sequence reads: CASSLSGNTEAFF. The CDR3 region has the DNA TGTGCCAGCAGCTTGTCAGGGAACACTGAAGCTTTCTTT.

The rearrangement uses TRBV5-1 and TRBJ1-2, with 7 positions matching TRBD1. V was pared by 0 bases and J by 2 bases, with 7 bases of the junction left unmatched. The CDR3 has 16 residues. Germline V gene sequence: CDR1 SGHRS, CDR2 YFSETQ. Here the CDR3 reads CASSLGIAGGNYGYTF. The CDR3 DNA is TGCGCCAGCAGCTTGGGAATAGCAGGGGGGAACTATGGCTACACCTTC.

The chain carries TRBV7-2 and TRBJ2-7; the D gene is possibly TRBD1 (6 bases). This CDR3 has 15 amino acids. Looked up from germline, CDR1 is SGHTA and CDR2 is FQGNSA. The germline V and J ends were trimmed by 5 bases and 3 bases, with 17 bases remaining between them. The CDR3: CASSRLVGAVYEQYF. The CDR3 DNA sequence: TGTGCCAGCAGCCGCCTGGTGGGGGCGGTCTACGAGCAGTACTTC.

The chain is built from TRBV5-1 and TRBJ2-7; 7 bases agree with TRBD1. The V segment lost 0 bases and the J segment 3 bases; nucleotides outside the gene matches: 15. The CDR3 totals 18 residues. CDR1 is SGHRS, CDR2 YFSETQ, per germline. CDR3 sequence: CASSLGTGNFGMIYEQYF. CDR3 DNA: TGCGCCAGCAGCTTGGGGACAGGCAACTTCGGGATGATCTACGAGCAGTACTTC.

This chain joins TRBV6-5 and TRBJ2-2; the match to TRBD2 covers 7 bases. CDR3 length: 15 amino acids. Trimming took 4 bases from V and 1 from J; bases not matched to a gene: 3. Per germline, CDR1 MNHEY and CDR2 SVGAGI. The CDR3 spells CASSLAGENTGELFF. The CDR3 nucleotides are TGTGCCAGCAGTTTGGCGGGGGAGAACACCGGGGAGCTGTTTTTT.

The CDR3 is CASSPGQGLSYEQYF. The DNA for the CDR3 is TGTGCCAGCTCACCCGGACAGGGGCTCTCCTACGAGCAGTACTTC. The chain joins TRBV18 to TRBJ2-7; 9 bases fit TRBD1. The germline CDR1 and CDR2 sequences are KGHSH and LQKENI. V was clipped by 3 bases and J by 0 bases; unmatched bases: 3. This CDR3 is 15 amino acids long.

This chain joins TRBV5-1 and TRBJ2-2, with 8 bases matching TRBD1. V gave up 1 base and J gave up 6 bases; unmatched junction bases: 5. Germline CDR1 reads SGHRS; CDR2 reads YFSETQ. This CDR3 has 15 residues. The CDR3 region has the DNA TGCGCCAGCAGCTTGTCCGGACAGGGTGCCGGGGAGCTGTTTTTT. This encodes CASSLSGQGAGELFF.

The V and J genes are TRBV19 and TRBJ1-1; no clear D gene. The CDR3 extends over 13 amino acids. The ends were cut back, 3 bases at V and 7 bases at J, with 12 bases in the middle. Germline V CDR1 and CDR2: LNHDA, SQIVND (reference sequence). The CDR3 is CASSMLLGDEAFF. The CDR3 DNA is TGTGCCAGTAGTATGCTGCTCGGAGATGAAGCTTTCTTT.

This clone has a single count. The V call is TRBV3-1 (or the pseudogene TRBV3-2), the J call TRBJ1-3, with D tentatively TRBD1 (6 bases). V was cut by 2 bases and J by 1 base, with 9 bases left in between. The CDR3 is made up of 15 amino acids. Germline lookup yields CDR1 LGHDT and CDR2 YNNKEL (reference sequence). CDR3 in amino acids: CASSQPTGSGNTIYF. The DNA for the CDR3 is TGTGCCAGCAGCCAACCGACAGGATCTGGAAACACCATATATTTT.

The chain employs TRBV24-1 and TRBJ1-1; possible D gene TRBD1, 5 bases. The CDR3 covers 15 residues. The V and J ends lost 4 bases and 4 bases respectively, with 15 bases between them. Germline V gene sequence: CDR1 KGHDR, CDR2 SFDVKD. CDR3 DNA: TGTGCCACCAGTGAGGGAGGGGAGGGGAGCACTGAAGCTTTCTTT. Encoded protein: CATSEGGEGSTEAFF.